This T cell receptor beta chain was recorded in a study of control samples from healthy donors and cancer patients. CDR3 length equals 15 residues. V lost 0 bases and J 4 bases, leaving 13 bases between the germline ends. TCRdb keeps only in-frame clones here, not all; method: immunoSEQ multiplex PCR. The sample contains approximately 74,000 clones, approximately 94% of which appear only once. This sequence was found in a woman in her twenties or thirties in good health. The chain carries TRBV23-1 and TRBJ2-7; D gene unclear. TRBV23-1 is reported as an ORF; its role is uncertain. Sequencing input: blood. The CDR3 nucleotides read TGCGCCAGCAGTCAATCTGGTCCCCCCCCATACGAGCAGTACTTC. Its translation: CASSQSGPPPYEQYF.